Only one count was recorded for the clone carrying this T cell receptor (beta chain). TCRdb's copy holds only in-frame clones and misses some; the assay was immunoSEQ multiplex PCR. This table has 350,000 or so clones, 88% appearing once. The record originates from a study of blood T cell repertoires in COVID-19. The CDR3 runs to 18 residues. Germline V gene lookup returns CDR1 LGHDT and CDR2 YNNKEL (reference sequence). Between the trimmed V and J ends, which lost 4 bases and 0 bases, there was a span of 19 bases. The material sequenced was PBMCs or T cells enriched from blood (not recorded which). The TCR comes from a woman aged 25 to 39 who had been exposed to COVID-19. The chain is built from TRBV3-1 (or the pseudogene TRBV3-2) and TRBJ1-3; D perhaps matches TRBD1 (6 bases). DNA of the CDR3: TGTGCCAGCAGCCTACTATTGGTGGGGGCCTCCTCTGGAAACACCATATATTTT. Its translation: CASSLLLVGASSGNTIYF.